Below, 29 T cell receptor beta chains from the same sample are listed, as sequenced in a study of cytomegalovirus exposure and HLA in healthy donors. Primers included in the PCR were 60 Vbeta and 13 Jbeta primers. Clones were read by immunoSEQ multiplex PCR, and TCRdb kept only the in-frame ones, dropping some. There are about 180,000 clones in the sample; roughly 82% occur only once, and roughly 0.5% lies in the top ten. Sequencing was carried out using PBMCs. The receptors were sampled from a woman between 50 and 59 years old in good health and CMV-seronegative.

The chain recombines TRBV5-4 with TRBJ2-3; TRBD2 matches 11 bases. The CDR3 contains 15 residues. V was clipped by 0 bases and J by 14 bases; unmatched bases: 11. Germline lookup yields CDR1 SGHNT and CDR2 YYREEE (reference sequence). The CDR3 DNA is TGTGCCAGCAGCTTGGATCAGGCTAGCGGGGGGTTCCTGTATTTT. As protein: CASSLDQASGGFLYF.

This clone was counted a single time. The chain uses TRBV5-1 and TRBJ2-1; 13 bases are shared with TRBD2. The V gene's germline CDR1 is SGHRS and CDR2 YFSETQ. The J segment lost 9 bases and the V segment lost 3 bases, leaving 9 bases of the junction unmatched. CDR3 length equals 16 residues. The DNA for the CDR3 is TGCGCCAGCAGCTGGGGGACTAGCGGGAATCCGGGTGAGCAGTTCTTC. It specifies CASSWGTSGNPGEQFF.

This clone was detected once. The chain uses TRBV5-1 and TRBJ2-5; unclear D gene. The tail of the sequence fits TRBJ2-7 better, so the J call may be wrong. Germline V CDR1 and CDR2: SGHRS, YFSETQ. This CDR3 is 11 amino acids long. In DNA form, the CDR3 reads TGCGCCAGCAGATACTCCTACGAGCAGTACTTC. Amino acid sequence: CASRYSYEQYF.

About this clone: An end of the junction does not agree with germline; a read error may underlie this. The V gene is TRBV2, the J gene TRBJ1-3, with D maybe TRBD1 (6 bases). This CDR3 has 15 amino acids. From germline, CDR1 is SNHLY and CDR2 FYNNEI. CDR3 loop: CASREGQISGNTIYF. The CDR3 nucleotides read TGTGCCAGCAGAGAAGGACAGATCTCTGGAAACACCATATATTTT.

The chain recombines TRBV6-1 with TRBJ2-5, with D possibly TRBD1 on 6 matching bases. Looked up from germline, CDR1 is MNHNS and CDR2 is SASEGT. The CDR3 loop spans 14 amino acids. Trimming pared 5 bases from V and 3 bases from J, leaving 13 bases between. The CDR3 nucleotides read TGTGCCAGCAGTCCTCGGACAGCAGAAGAGACCCAGTACTTC. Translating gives CASSPRTAEETQYF.

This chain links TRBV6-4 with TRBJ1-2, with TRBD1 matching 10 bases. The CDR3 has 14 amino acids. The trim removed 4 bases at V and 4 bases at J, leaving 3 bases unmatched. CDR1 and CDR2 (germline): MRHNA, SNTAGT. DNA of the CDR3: TGTGCCAGCAGTGTGGACAGGGGGACCTATGGCTACACCTTC. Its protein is CASSVDRGTYGYTF.

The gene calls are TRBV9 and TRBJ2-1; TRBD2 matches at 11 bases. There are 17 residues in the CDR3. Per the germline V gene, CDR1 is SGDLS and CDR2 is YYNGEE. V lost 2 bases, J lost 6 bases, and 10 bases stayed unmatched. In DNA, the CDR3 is TGTGCCAGCAGCGTCCAAACTAGCGGGAGATTCGTCAATGAGCAGTTCTTC. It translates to CASSVQTSGRFVNEQFF.

This CDR3 reads CSVDSFSTDTQYF. The CDR3 nucleotides read TGCAGCGTTGACAGTTTTAGCACAGATACGCAGTATTTT. This rearrangement joins TRBV29-1 to TRBJ2-3; D unclear. The CDR3 sequence is 13 residues long. The V end lost 3 bases, the J end lost 0 bases, and 7 bases lay between the germline ends. Per germline, CDR1 SQVTM and CDR2 ANQGSEA.

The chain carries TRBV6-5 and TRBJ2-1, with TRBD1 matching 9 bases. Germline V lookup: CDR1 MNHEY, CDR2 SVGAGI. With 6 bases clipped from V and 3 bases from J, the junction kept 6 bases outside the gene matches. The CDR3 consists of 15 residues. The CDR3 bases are TGTGCCAGCAGGGGGGGACAGGGTGTCTACAATGAGCAGTTCTTC. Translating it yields CASRGGQGVYNEQFF.

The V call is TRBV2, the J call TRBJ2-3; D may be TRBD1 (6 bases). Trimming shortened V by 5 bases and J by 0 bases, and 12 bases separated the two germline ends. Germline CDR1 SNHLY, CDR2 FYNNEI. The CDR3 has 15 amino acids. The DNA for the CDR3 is TGTGCCAGCAGTAGACGACAGGTTAGCACAGATACGCAGTATTTT. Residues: CASSRRQVSTDTQYF.

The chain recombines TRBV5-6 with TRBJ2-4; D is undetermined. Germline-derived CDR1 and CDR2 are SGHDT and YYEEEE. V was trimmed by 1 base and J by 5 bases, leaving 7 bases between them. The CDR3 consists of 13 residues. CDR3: CASSLLAENIQYF. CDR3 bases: TGTGCCAGCAGCTTGCTGGCAGAAAACATTCAGTACTTC.

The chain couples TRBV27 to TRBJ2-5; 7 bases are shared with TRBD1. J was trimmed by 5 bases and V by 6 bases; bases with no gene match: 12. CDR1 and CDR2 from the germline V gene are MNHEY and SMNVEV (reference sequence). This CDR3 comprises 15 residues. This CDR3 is CASSLGRGRGETQYF. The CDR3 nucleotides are TGTGCCAGCAGCCTCGGAAGGGGGCGAGGGGAGACCCAGTACTTC.

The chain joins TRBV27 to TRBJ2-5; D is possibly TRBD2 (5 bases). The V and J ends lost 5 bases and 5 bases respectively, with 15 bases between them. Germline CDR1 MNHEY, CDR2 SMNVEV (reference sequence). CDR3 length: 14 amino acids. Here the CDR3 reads CASSAFSRGETQYF. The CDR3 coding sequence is TGTGCCAGCAGTGCCTTCTCTAGAGGGGAGACCCAGTACTTC.

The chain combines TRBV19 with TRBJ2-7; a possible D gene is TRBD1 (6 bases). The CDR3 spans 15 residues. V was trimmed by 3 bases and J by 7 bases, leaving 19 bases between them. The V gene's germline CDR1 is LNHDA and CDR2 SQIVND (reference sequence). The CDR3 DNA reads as TGTGCCAGTAGTATCTCCGGGACAAAATACGAGGAGCAGTACTTC. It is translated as CASSISGTKYEEQYF.

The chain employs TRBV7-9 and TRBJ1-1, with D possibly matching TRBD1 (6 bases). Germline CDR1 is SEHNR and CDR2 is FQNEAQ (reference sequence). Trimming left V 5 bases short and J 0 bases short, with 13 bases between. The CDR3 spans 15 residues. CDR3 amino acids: CASSPRGQMNTEAFF. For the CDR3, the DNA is TGTGCCAGCAGCCCCCGGGGACAAATGAACACTGAAGCTTTCTTT.

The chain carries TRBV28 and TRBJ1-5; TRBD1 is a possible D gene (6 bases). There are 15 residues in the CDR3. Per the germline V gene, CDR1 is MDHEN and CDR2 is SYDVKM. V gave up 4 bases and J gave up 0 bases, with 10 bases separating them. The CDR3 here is CASSSGAYSNQPQHF. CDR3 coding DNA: TGTGCCAGCAGTTCAGGGGCGTATAGCAATCAGCCCCAGCATTTT.

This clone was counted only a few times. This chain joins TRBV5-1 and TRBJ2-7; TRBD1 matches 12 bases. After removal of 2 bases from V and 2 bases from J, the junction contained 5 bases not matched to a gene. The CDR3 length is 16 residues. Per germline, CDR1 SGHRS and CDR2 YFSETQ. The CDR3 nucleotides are TGCGCCAGCAGCTTAGACGGGACAGGGGGCACCTACGAGCAGTACTTC. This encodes CASSLDGTGGTYEQYF. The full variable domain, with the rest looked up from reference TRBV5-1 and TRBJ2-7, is KAGVTQTPRYLIKTRGQQVTLSCSPISGHRSVSWYQQTPGQGLQFLFEYFSETQRNKGNFPGRFSGRQFSNSRSEMNVSTLELGDSALYLCASSLDGTGGTYEQYFGPGTRLTVT.

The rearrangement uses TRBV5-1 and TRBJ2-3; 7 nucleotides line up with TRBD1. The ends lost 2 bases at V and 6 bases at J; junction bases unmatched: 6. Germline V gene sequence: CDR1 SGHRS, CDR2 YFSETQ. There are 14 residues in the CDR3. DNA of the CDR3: TGCGCCAGCAGCTTAGACAGGGAGTCGGATACGCAGTATTTT. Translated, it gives CASSLDRESDTQYF. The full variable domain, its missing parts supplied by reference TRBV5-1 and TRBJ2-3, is KAGVTQTPRYLIKTRGQQVTLSCSPISGHRSVSWYQQTPGQGLQFLFEYFSETQRNKGNFPGRFSGRQFSNSRSEMNVSTLELGDSALYLCASSLDRESDTQYFGPGTRLTVL.

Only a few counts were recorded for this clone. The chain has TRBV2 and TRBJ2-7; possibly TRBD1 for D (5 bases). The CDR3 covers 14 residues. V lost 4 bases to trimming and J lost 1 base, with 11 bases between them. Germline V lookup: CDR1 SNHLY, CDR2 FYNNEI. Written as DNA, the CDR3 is TGTGCCAGCAGTGGTAGGACATTGTCCTACGAGCAGTACTTC. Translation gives CASSGRTLSYEQYF.

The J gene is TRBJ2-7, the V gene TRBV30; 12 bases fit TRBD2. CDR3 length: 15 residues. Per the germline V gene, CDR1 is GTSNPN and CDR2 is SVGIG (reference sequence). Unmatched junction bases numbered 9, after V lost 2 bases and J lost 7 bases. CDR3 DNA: TGTGCCTGGAGTTCCCGAGGACTAGCGGGACAGGAGCAGTACTTC. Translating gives CAWSSRGLAGQEQYF.

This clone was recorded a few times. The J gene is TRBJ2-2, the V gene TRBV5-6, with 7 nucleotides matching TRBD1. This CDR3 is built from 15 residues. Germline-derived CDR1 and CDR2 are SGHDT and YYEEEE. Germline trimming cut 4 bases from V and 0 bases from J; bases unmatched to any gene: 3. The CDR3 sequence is CASSQTGSNTGELFF. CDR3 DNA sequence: TGTGCCAGCAGCCAGACAGGGTCGAACACCGGGGAGCTGTTTTTT.

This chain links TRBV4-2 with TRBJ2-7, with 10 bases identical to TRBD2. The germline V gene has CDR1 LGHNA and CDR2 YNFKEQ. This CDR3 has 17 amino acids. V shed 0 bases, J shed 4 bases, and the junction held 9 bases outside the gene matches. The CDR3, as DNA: TGTGCCAGCAGCCAAGACCTATCTAGCGGGGGTCGGTACGAGCAGTACTTC. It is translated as CASSQDLSSGGRYEQYF.

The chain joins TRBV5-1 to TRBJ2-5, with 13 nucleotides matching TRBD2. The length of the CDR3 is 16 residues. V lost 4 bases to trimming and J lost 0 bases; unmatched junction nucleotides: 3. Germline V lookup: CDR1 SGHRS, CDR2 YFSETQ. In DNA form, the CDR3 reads TGCGCCAGCAGCCAGGGACTAGCGGGGTACCAAGAGACCCAGTACTTC. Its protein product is CASSQGLAGYQETQYF.

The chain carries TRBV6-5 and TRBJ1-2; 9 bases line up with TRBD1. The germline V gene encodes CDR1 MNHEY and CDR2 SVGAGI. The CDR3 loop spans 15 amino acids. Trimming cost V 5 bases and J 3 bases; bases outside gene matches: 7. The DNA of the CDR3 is TGTGCCAGCAGTGACTGGACAGGGGCGGACTATGGCTACACCTTC. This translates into CASSDWTGADYGYTF.

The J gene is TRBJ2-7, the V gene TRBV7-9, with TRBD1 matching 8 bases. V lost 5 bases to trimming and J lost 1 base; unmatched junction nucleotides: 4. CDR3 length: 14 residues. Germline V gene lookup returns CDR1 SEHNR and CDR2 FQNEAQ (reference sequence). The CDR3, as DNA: TGTGCCAGCAGCCGGGACAGGACGTCCTACGAGCAGTACTTC. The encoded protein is CASSRDRTSYEQYF.

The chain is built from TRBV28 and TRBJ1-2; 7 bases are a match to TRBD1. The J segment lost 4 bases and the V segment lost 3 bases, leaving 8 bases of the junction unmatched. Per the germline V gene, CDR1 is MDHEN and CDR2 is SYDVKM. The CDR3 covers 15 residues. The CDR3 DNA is TGTGCCAGCAGTTTTTGGGACAGAAGATCCTATGGCTACACCTTC. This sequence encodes CASSFWDRRSYGYTF.

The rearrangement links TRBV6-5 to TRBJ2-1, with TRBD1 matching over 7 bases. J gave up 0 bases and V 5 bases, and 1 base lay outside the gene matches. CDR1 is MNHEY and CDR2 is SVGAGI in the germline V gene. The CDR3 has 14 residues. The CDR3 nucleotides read TGTGCCAGCAGTGGGACAGCCTCCTACAATGAGCAGTTCTTC. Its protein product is CASSGTASYNEQFF.

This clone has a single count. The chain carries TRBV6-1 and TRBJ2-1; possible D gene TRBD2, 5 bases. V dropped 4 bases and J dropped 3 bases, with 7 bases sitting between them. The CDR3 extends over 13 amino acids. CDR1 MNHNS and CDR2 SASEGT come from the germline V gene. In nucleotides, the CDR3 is TGTGCCAGCAGTGGGGAGTACTACAATGAGCAGTTCTTC. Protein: CASSGEYYNEQFF.

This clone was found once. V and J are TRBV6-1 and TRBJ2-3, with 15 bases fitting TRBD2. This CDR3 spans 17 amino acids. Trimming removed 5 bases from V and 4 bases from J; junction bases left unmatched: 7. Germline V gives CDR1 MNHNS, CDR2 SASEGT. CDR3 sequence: CASSKGLAGGPADTQYF. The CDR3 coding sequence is TGTGCCAGCAGTAAAGGACTAGCGGGAGGGCCCGCAGATACGCAGTATTTT.